These 20 T cell receptor beta chains were all obtained from the same sample, sequenced in a study of cytomegalovirus exposure and HLA in healthy donors. Amplification used 60 Vbeta primers and 13 Jbeta primers. Only in-frame clones appear in the TCRdb table, and some are missing; sequencing was by immunoSEQ multiplex PCR. The sample shows 150,000 or so clones, and 1.5% to 2% sits with its ten largest clones. Sample: PBMCs. These receptors came from a woman aged 45-59 years in good health and CMV-seronegative.

The chain uses TRBV4-2 and TRBJ1-3; no definite D call. Germline assignment: CDR1 LGHNA and CDR2 YNFKEQ. CDR3 length equals 16 residues. V was cut by 4 bases and J by 0 bases, with 13 bases left in between. CDR3 in DNA: TGTGCCAGCAGCCTCGGCGAGGTCCTCTCTGGAAACACCATATATTTT. As protein: CASSLGEVLSGNTIYF.

The V gene is TRBV7-7, the J gene TRBJ2-1, with D possibly matching TRBD2 (5 bases). CDR3 length: 14 amino acids. Trimming shortened V by 5 bases and J by 6 bases, and 14 bases separated the two germline ends. Per the germline V gene, CDR1 is SSHAT and CDR2 is FNYEAQ (reference sequence). CDR3 DNA: TGTGCCAGCAGCCCCGGACTCGCCCCCAATGAGCAGTTCTTC. Protein product: CASSPGLAPNEQFF. The variable domain in full, with the rest retrieved from reference TRBV7-7 and TRBJ2-1, is GAGVSQSPRYKVTKRGQDVTLRCDPISSHATLYWYQQALGQGPEFLTYFNYEAQPDKSGLPSDRFSAERPEGSISTLTIQRTEQRDSAMYRCASSPGLAPNEQFFGPGTRLTVL.

The chain joins TRBV2 to TRBJ2-7, with D perhaps matching TRBD2 (5 bases). The germline CDR1 and CDR2 sequences are SNHLY and FYNNEI. This CDR3 has 12 amino acids. V lost 7 bases, J lost 3 bases, and 10 bases lay in between. The CDR3 DNA reads TGTGCCAGCACGGAGCGGAGCTACGAGCAGTACTTC. Translation: CASTERSYEQYF.

This rearrangement joins TRBV4-2 to TRBJ2-5; TRBD1 matches at 7 bases. The ends lost 0 bases at V and 5 bases at J; junction bases unmatched: 3. The CDR3 extends over 14 amino acids. Germline V CDR1 and CDR2: LGHNA, YNFKEQ. This CDR3 is CASSQDKGGETQYF. CDR3 sequence (DNA): TGTGCCAGCAGCCAAGATAAAGGGGGCGAGACCCAGTACTTC.

The rearrangement joins TRBV30 to TRBJ2-3; tentative D call: TRBD2 (5 bases). This CDR3 comprises 15 residues. V lost 6 bases and J 0 bases, leaving 16 bases between the germline ends. The germline V gene has CDR1 GTSNPN and CDR2 SVGIG (reference sequence). CDR3 DNA sequence: TGTGCCTGCAGCCCTAGCTCGTTTAGCACAGATACGCAGTATTTT. This codes for CACSPSSFSTDTQYF.

The J gene is TRBJ1-2, the V gene TRBV27; D possibly corresponds to TRBD1 (5 bases). Germline V CDR1 and CDR2: MNHEY, SMNVEV (reference sequence). The CDR3 runs 18 residues. Between the trimmed V and J ends, which lost 1 base and 4 bases, there was a span of 22 bases. This chain's CDR3 is CASSLLPQVGGSAYGYTF. CDR3 DNA: TGTGCCAGCAGTTTATTGCCCCAGGTGGGGGGGTCAGCCTATGGCTACACCTTC.

V gene TRBV7-2 combines with J gene TRBJ2-1; 8 nucleotides align to TRBD1. The V gene's germline CDR1 is SGHTA and CDR2 FQGNSA. CDR3 length: 15 residues. V lost 6 bases, J lost 3 bases, and 7 bases stayed unmatched. The CDR3 DNA follows: TGTGCCAGCAGATACCGGGACAGGTACTACAATGAGCAGTTCTTC. Protein: CASRYRDRYYNEQFF.

The chain combines TRBV5-6 with TRBJ1-2; maybe TRBD1 (6 bases). Germline V CDR1 and CDR2: SGHDT, YYEEEE. The CDR3 length is 13 residues. V was clipped by 4 bases and J by 5 bases, with 12 bases between them. The CDR3 loop is CASSPQGMYGYTF. The CDR3 DNA is TGTGCCAGCAGCCCCCAGGGGATGTATGGCTACACCTTC.

The chain joins TRBV5-1 to TRBJ2-5; the D is unclear. The CDR3 is made up of 14 amino acids. Trimming cost V 0 bases and J 4 bases, with 10 bases left between them. CDR1 is SGHRS, CDR2 YFSETQ, per germline. CDR3 amino acids: CASSLDSNRETQYF. CDR3 nucleotide sequence: TGCGCCAGCAGCTTGGACAGTAATCGAGAGACCCAGTACTTC.

V usage is TRBV5-1 and J usage is TRBJ1-1; 8 bases are a match to TRBD1. This CDR3 spans 14 amino acids. Trimming took 4 bases from V and 5 from J; bases not matched to a gene: 7. Germline CDR1 reads SGHRS; CDR2 reads YFSETQ. The CDR3 loop reads CASSKQTGVTEAFF. CDR3 sequence (DNA): TGCGCCAGCAGCAAGCAGACAGGGGTAACTGAAGCTTTCTTT.

The gene calls are TRBV5-1 and TRBJ2-1, with 8 bases matching TRBD2. Germline V gene lookup returns CDR1 SGHRS and CDR2 YFSETQ. The length of the CDR3 is 14 residues. Unmatched junction bases numbered 6, after V lost 3 bases and J lost 7 bases. The CDR3 loop is CASSSGTSSNEQFF. The DNA of the CDR3 is TGCGCCAGCAGCTCCGGGACTAGTTCGAATGAGCAGTTCTTC.

The gene calls are TRBV5-1 and TRBJ2-7; D may be TRBD1 (6 bases). Germline CDR1 reads SGHRS; CDR2 reads YFSETQ. The CDR3 totals 14 residues. The V and J ends lost 4 bases and 0 bases respectively, with 11 bases between them. The CDR3 loop reads CASSIRTASYEQYF. CDR3 nucleotides: TGCGCCAGCAGCATCCGGACAGCCTCCTACGAGCAGTACTTC.

The J gene is TRBJ1-1, the V gene TRBV6-5; the match to TRBD1 covers 7 bases. CDR3 length equals 13 residues. The trim removed 4 bases at V and 4 bases at J, leaving 3 bases unmatched. Germline V gene sequence: CDR1 MNHEY, CDR2 SVGAGI. The CDR3 is CASSWTGGTEAFF. For the CDR3, the DNA is TGTGCCAGCAGTTGGACAGGAGGCACTGAAGCTTTCTTT.

V usage is TRBV7-9 and J usage is TRBJ2-2; a possible D gene is TRBD2 (6 bases). The CDR3 has 14 amino acids. V lost 4 bases, J lost 5 bases, and 11 bases lay in between. The germline gives CDR1 SEHNR, CDR2 FQNEAQ (reference sequence). The CDR3 spells CASSSPSETGELFF. CDR3 DNA sequence: TGTGCCAGCAGCTCCCCTAGCGAGACCGGGGAGCTGTTTTTT.

This chain joins TRBV6-6 and TRBJ2-5, with 7 nucleotides matching TRBD1. Germline CDR1 and CDR2: MNHNY and SVGAGI (reference sequence). With V trimmed by 6 bases and J by 5 bases, 3 bases remained unmatched. CDR3 size: 12 residues. CDR3 coding DNA: TGTGCCAGCAGCACAGGGGTGGAGACCCAGTACTTC. Translated, it gives CASSTGVETQYF.

V is TRBV5-1 and J is TRBJ2-5; D possibly corresponds to TRBD2 (6 bases). CDR3 length equals 15 residues. Germline lookup yields CDR1 SGHRS and CDR2 YFSETQ. The V gene lost 4 bases and the J gene lost 5 bases, with 18 bases spanning the gap. This CDR3 reads CASSPDPRRGETQYF. CDR3 bases: TGCGCCAGCAGCCCTGACCCTCGGCGGGGTGAGACCCAGTACTTC.

The chain employs TRBV5-6 and TRBJ2-1, with TRBD2 identical over 11 bases. The CDR3 sequence is 14 residues long. J lost 9 bases, V lost 4 bases, and 6 bases had no gene match. Germline CDR1 SGHDT, CDR2 YYEEEE. The CDR3 bases are TGTGCCAGCAGCAGTAGCGGGGGGGCCGTTGAGCAGTTCTTC. Amino acids: CASSSSGGAVEQFF.

The rearrangement links TRBV5-1 to TRBJ2-7; 9 bases map to TRBD1. Germline CDR1 is SGHRS and CDR2 is YFSETQ. Losses at the gene ends were 4 bases for V and 2 bases for J; bases not matched to a gene: 7. The CDR3 is 15 residues long. In nucleotides, the CDR3 is TGCGCCAGCAGCCTCTCCGGGACAGGGCCCTACGAGCAGTACTTC. As protein: CASSLSGTGPYEQYF. The full variable domain, completed using reference TRBV5-1 and TRBJ2-7, is KAGVTQTPRYLIKTRGQQVTLSCSPISGHRSVSWYQQTPGQGLQFLFEYFSETQRNKGNFPGRFSGRQFSNSRSEMNVSTLELGDSALYLCASSLSGTGPYEQYFGPGTRLTVT.

The CDR3: CASSRLRDRETYEQYF. The CDR3 bases are TGTGCCAGCAGCCGCCTCCGGGACAGGGAGACCTACGAGCAGTACTTC. This chain joins TRBV7-9 and TRBJ2-7; TRBD1 matches 9 bases. The CDR3 is 16 amino acids. Germline lookup yields CDR1 SEHNR and CDR2 FQNEAQ (reference sequence). V shed 5 bases and J 2 bases; nucleotides not matched to a gene: 10.

The chain combines TRBV30 with TRBJ2-7; 7 positions match TRBD1. The CDR3 is made up of 12 amino acids. CDR1 is GTSNPN, CDR2 SVGIG, per germline (reference sequence). V shed 5 bases and J 5 bases; nucleotides not matched to a gene: 6. The CDR3 DNA reads TGTGCCTGGGGACGACAGGGTCACGAGCAGTACTTC. Translated, it gives CAWGRQGHEQYF.